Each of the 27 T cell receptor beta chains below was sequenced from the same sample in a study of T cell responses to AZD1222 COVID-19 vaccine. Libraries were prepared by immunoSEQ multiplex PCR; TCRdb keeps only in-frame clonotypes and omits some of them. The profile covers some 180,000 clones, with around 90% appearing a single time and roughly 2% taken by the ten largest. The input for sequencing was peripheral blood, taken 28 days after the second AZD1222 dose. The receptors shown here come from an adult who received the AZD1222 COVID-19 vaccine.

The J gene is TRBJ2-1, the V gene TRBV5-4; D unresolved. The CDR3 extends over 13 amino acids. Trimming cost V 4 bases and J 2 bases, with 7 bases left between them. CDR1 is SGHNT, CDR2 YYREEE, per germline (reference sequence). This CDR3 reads CASSPSPYNEQFF. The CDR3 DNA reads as TGTGCCAGCAGCCCCTCGCCCTACAATGAGCAGTTCTTC. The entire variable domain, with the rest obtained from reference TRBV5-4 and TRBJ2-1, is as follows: ETGVTQSPTHLIKTRGQQVTLRCSSQSGHNTVSWYQQALGQGPQFIFQYYREEENGRGNFPPRFSGLQFPNYSSELNVNALELDDSALYLCASSPSPYNEQFFGPGTRLTVL.

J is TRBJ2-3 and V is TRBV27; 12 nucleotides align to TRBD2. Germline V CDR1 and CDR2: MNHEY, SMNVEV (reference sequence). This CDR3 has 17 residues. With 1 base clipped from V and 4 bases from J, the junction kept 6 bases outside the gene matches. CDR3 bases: TGTGCCAGCAGTTTATTCCCTAGCGGGAGGGGATCAGATACGCAGTATTTT. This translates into CASSLFPSGRGSDTQYF.

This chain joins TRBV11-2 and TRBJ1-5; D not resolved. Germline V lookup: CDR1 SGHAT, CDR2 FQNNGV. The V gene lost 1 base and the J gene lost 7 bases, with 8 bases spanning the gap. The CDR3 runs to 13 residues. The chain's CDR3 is CASSLAVEQPQHF. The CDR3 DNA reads TGTGCCAGCAGCTTAGCGGTGGAGCAGCCCCAGCATTTT.

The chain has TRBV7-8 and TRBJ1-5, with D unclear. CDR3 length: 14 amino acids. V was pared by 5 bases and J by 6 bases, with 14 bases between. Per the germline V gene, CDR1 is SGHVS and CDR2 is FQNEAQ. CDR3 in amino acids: CASSRGLVGQPQHF. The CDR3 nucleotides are TGTGCCAGCAGCCGAGGACTGGTGGGTCAGCCCCAGCATTTT.

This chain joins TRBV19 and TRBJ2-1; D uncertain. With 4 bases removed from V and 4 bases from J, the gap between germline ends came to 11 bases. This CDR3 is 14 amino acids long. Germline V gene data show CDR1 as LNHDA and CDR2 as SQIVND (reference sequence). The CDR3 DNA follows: TGTGCCAGTAGTACCGTAGCTGCGTACAATGAGCAGTTCTTC. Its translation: CASSTVAAYNEQFF.

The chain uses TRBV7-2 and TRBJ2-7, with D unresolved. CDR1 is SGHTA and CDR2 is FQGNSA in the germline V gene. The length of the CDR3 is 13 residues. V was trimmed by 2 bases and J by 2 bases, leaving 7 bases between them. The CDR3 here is CASSLSLAYEQYF. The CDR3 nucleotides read TGTGCCAGCAGCTTATCACTCGCCTACGAGCAGTACTTC. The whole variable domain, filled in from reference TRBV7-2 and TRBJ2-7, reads GAGVSQSPSNKVTEKGKDVELRCDPISGHTALYWYRQSLGQGLEFLIYFQGNSAPDKSGLPSDRFSAERTGGSVSTLTIQRTQQEDSAVYLCASSLSLAYEQYFGPGTRLTVT.

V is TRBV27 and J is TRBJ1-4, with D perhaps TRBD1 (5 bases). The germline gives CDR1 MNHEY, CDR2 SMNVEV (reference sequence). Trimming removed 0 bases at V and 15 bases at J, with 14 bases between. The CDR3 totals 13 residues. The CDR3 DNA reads TGTGCCAGCAGTTTATCAGGTTCCAGGGAGGTGTTTTTT. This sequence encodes CASSLSGSREVFF. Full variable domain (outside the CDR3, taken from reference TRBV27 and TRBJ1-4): EAQVTQNPRYLITVTGKKLTVTCSQNMNHEYMSWYRQDPGLGLRQIYYSMNVEVTDKGDVPEGYKVSRKEKRNFPLILESPSPNQTSLYFCASSLSGSREVFFGSGTQLSVL.

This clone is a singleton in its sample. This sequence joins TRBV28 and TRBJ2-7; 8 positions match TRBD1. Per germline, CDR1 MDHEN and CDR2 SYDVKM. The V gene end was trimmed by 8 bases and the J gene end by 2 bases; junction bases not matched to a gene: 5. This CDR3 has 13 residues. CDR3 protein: CASHKTGAYEQYF. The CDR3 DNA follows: TGTGCCAGCCATAAGACAGGGGCCTACGAGCAGTACTTC. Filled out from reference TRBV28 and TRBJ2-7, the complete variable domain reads DVKVTQSSRYLVKRTGEKVFLECVQDMDHENMFWYRQDPGLGLRLIYFSYDVKMKEKGDIPEGYSVSREKKERFSLILESASTNQTSMYLCASHKTGAYEQYFGPGTRLTVT.

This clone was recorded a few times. The CDR3 DNA follows: TGTGCCATCAATCAGGGGGTAACGGATGGCTACACCTTC. Amino acid sequence: CAINQGVTDGYTF. The chain joins TRBV10-3 to TRBJ1-2; 7 nucleotides align to TRBD1. The CDR3 spans 13 residues. V trimming: 7 bases; J trimming: 6 bases; junction bases outside the gene matches: 8. Germline-derived CDR1 and CDR2 are ENHRY and SYGVKD.

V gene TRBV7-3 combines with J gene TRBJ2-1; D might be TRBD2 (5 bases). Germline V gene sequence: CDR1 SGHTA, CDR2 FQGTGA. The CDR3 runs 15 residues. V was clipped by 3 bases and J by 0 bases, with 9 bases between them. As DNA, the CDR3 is TGTGCCAGCAGCTTGGACTGGAGCTCCTACAATGAGCAGTTCTTC. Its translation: CASSLDWSSYNEQFF. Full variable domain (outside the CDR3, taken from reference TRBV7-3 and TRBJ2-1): GAGVSQTPSNKVTEKGKYVELRCDPISGHTALYWYRQSLGQGPEFLIYFQGTGAADDSGLPNDRFFAVRPEGSVSTLKIQRTERGDSAVYLCASSLDWSSYNEQFFGPGTRLTVL.

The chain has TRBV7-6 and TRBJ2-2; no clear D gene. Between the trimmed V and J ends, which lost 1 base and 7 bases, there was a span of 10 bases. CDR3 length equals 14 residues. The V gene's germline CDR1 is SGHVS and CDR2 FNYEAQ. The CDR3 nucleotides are TGTGCCAGCAGCTTAGACTATTCCAACGGGGAGCTGTTTTTT. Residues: CASSLDYSNGELFF.

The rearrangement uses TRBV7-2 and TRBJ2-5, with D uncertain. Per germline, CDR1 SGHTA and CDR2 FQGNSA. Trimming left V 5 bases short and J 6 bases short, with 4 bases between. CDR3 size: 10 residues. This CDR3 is CASSTQTQYF. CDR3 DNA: TGTGCCAGCAGCACGCAGACCCAGTACTTC.

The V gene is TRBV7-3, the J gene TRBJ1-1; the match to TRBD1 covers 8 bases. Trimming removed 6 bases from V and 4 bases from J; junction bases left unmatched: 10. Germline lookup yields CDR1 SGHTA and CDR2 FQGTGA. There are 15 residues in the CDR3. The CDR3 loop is CASRARDRWCTEAFF. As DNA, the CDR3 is TGTGCCAGCAGGGCCCGGGACAGGTGGTGCACTGAAGCTTTCTTT.

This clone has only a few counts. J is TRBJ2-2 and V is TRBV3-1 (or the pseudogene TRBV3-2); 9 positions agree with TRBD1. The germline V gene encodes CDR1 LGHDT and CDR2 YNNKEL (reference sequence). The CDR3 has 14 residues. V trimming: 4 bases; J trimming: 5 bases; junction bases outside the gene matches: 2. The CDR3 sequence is CASSRGQGTGELFF. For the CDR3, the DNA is TGTGCCAGCAGCCGTGGACAGGGGACCGGGGAGCTGTTTTTT.

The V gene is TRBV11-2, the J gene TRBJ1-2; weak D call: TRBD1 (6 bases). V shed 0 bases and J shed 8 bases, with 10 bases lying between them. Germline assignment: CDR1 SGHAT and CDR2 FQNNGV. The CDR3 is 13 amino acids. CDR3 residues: CASSLDPGVGYTF. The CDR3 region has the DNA TGTGCCAGCAGCTTAGATCCAGGGGTGGGCTACACCTTC. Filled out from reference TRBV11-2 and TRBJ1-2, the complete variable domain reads EAGVAQSPRYKIIEKRQSVAFWCNPISGHATLYWYQQILGQGPKLLIQFQNNGVVDDSQLPKDRFSAERLKGVDSTLKIQPAKLEDSAVYLCASSLDPGVGYTFGSGTRLTVV.

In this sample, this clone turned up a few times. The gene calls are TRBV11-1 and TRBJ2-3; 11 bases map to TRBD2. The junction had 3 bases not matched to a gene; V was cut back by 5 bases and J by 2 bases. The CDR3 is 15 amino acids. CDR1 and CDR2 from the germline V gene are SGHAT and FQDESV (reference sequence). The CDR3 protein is CASSLGLAVTDTQYF. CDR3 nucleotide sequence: TGTGCCAGCAGCCTGGGACTAGCGGTCACAGATACGCAGTATTTT.

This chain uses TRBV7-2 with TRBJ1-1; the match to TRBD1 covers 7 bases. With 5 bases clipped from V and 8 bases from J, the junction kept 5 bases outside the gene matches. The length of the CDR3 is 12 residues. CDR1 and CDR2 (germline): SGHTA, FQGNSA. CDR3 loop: CASSQTGREAFF. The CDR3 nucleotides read TGTGCCAGCAGCCAGACAGGGCGAGAAGCTTTCTTT.

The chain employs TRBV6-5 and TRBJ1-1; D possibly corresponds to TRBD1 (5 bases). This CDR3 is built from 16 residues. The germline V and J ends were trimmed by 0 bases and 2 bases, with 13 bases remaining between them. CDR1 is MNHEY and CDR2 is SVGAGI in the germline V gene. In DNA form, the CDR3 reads TGTGCCAGCAGTTACTCGAGAGGGGCCGCCAACACTGAAGCTTTCTTT. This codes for CASSYSRGAANTEAFF.

CDR3 in amino acids: CASRPVGVLNEQFF. CDR3 DNA sequence: TGTGCCAGTAGACCCGTGGGAGTGTTAAATGAGCAGTTCTTC. This chain connects TRBV19 to TRBJ2-1, with a weak D call TRBD2 (5 bases). The germline CDR1 and CDR2 sequences are LNHDA and SQIVND (reference sequence). Trimming pared 6 bases from V and 7 bases from J, leaving 16 bases between. This CDR3 is 14 amino acids long.

In DNA, the CDR3 is TGTGCCAGCAGCCAGGCTTTGACAGCTAACTATGGCTACACCTTC. It specifies CASSQALTANYGYTF. The chain employs TRBV3-1 (or the pseudogene TRBV3-2) and TRBJ1-2, with D maybe TRBD1 (5 bases). Germline V CDR1 and CDR2: LGHDT, YNNKEL (reference sequence). The CDR3 has 15 amino acids. V lost 3 bases, J lost 0 bases, and 11 bases lay in between.

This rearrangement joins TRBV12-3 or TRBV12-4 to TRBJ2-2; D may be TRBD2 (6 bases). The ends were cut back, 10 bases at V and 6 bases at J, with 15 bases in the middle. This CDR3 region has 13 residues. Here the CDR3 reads CATASWGAGELFF. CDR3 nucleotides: TGTGCCACCGCGTCTTGGGGGGCCGGGGAGCTGTTTTTT.

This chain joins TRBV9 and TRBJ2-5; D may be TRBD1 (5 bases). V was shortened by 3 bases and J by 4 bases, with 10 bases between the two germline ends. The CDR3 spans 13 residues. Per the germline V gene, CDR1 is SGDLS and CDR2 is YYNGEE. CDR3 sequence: CASSDRQSETQYF. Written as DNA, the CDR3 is TGTGCCAGCAGCGACAGACAGTCAGAGACCCAGTACTTC.

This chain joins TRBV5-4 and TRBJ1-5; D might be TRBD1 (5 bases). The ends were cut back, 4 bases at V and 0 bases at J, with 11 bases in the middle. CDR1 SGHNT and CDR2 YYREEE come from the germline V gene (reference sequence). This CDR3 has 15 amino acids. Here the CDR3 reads CASSIGASSNQPQHF. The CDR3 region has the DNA TGTGCCAGCAGCATAGGGGCCAGTAGCAATCAGCCCCAGCATTTT.

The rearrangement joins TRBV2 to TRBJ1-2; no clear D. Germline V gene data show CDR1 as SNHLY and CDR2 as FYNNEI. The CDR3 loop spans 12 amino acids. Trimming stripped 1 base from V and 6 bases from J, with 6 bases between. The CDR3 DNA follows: TGTGCCAGCAGTGAAGGGCTCAATGGCTACACCTTC. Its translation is CASSEGLNGYTF. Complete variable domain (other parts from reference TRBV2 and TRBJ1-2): EPEVTQTPSHQVTQMGQEVILRCVPISNHLYFYWYRQILGQKVEFLVSFYNNEISEKSEIFDDQFSVERPDGSNFTLKIRSTKLEDSAMYFCASSEGLNGYTFGSGTRLTVV.

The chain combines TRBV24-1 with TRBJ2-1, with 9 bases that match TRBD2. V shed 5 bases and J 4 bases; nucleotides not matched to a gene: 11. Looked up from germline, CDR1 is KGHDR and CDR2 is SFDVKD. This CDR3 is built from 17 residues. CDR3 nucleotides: TGTGCCACCAGTGGTAGTCTAGCGGGATCCCCGTACAATGAGCAGTTCTTC. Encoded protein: CATSGSLAGSPYNEQFF.

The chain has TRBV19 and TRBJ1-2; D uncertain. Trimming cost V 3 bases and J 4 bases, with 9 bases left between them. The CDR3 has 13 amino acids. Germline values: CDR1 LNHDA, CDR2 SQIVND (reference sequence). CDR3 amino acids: CASSIGPAYGYTF. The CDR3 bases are TGTGCCAGTAGTATCGGGCCGGCCTATGGCTACACCTTC.

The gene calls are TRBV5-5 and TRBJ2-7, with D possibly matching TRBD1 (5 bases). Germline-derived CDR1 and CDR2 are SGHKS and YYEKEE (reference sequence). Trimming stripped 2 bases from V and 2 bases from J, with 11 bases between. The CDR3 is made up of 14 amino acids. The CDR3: CASSFRDQAYEQYF. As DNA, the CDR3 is TGTGCCAGCAGCTTCAGGGATCAGGCCTACGAGCAGTACTTC.